Listed below are T cell receptor beta chains from one sample, sequenced in a study of blood T cell repertoires in COVID-19. The table came from immunoSEQ multiplex PCR; TCRdb's copy has only in-frame clones and leaves some out. The data hold about 250,000 clones, with 90% observed a single time. The material sequenced was peripheral blood. The receptors come from a woman in her fifties or sixties with COVID-19, enrolled during active disease. Both conserved end residues are part of each CDR3.

v_call,j_call,cdr3_aa
TRBV5-1,TRBJ1-3,CASSHTGTSAGNTIYF
TRBV7-9,TRBJ2-7,CASSLFGSYEQYF
TRBV6-2/TRBV6-3,TRBJ1-5,CASSYMNRLVRNQPQHF
TRBV29-1,TRBJ1-1,CSVEHRANTEAFF
TRBV11-1,TRBJ2-3,CASTATDTQYF
TRBV18,TRBJ1-1,CASSPAAGPTEAFF
TRBV19,TRBJ2-3,CASSIDVGTDTQYF
TRBV29-1,TRBJ1-2,CSVEADSYSYTF
TRBV6-2/TRBV6-3,TRBJ1-5,CASSWGGSGNQPQHF
TRBV4-2,TRBJ1-2,CASSEPGTGLNYGYTF
TRBV12-3/TRBV12-4,TRBJ1-1,CASSQDRGAEAFF
TRBV6-2/TRBV6-3,TRBJ2-7,CASSSTLGHPYF
TRBV18,TRBJ1-5,CASSPRTGLQHF
TRBV29-1,TRBJ2-5,CSVFGTGQETQYF
TRBV15,TRBJ1-3,CATQTGSSGNTIYF
TRBV7-2,TRBJ2-7,CASSSMYEQYF
TRBV7-3,TRBJ2-2,CASSLRWSRGAPGELFF
TRBV19,TRBJ1-2,CASSTSLDSLGYTF
TRBV5-4,TRBJ2-2,CASSYEGVGELFF
TRBV7-8,TRBJ1-6,CASSLGRTGNSPLHF
TRBV4-1,TRBJ2-2,CASSQGRGRTGELFF
TRBV20-1,TRBJ1-4,CSAQKEKLFF
TRBV5-1,TRBJ1-1,CASSLAPGNTEAFF
TRBV5-1,TRBJ1-1,CASSYSPPYQGTEAFF